The source of this TCR beta chain is a study of blood T cell repertoires in COVID-19. On the study more broadly: Whether acute or convalescent, the COVID-19 samples came from the United States, Italy and Spain. PBMCs, B-cell-depleted T cells, or T cells were the source of the cDNA or gDNA that made up the material.

Original analysis: Cell counts per sample came from amplifying reference gene primers. The method was immunoSEQ multiplex PCR; TCRdb's version includes in-frame clones alone and lacks a portion of them. The V and J calls and clone size come from that table; D and trimming were worked out from the DNA. Among 160,000 or so clones listed, 79% were seen once. Seattle patients were enrolled while actively infected and followed longitudinally. Germline V CDR1 and CDR2: SGHRS, YFSETQ. The V and J ends lost 0 bases and 8 bases respectively, with 12 bases between them. This CDR3 is built from 15 residues. The sequence was collected from a woman in her sixties with COVID-19, enrolled during active disease. This chain connects TRBV5-1 to TRBJ1-6; D possibly corresponds to TRBD1 (5 bases). Input material: peripheral blood. CDR3 protein: CASSLDRTLDSPLHF. DNA for the CDR3: TGCGCCAGCAGCTTGGACAGGACATTGGATTCACCCCTCCACTTT.